The 25 T cell receptor beta chains below were found in one sample sequenced in a study of blood T cell repertoires in COVID-19. Profiled with immunoSEQ multiplex PCR; TCRdb holds only in-frame clones, not every one. Of about 160,000 clones listed, 82% are singletons. The specimen was peripheral blood. Every receptor here comes from a woman aged 40 to 50 with COVID-19, enrolled during active disease.

This clone showed up just a few times. The chain is built from TRBV6-2 or TRBV6-3 and TRBJ2-7; 10 nucleotides align to TRBD2. The germline gives CDR1 MNHEY, CDR2 SVGEGT. Trimming took 5 bases from V and 0 from J; bases not matched to a gene: 22. This CDR3 spans 21 amino acids. CDR3 protein: CASSPNPRLAGVRVSSYEQYF. CDR3 coding DNA: TGTGCCAGCAGTCCCAACCCCAGACTAGCGGGCGTTCGAGTAAGCTCCTACGAGCAGTACTTC.

V usage is TRBV27 and J usage is TRBJ1-2; TRBD1 matches 8 bases. After removal of 4 bases from V and 5 bases from J, the junction contained 6 bases not matched to a gene. The CDR3 consists of 14 residues. Germline lookup yields CDR1 MNHEY and CDR2 SMNVEV (reference sequence). The CDR3 bases are TGTGCCAGCAGTTGGCAGGGGGCCGGTTATGGCTACACCTTC. Translating gives CASSWQGAGYGYTF.

The chain links TRBV18 to TRBJ2-3; D possibly corresponds to TRBD2 (6 bases). V shed 0 bases and J shed 2 bases, with 12 bases lying between them. CDR1 KGHSH and CDR2 LQKENI come from the germline V gene. The CDR3 spans 16 residues. DNA for the CDR3: TGTGCCAGCTCACCACCGGCGATAGCGGTCACAGATACGCAGTATTTT. It specifies CASSPPAIAVTDTQYF.

V gene TRBV4-1 combines with J gene TRBJ2-1, with 11 bases that match TRBD1. This CDR3 region has 16 residues. V shed 0 bases and J 6 bases; nucleotides not matched to a gene: 4. Germline V gene data show CDR1 as MGHRA and CDR2 as YSYEKL. Written as DNA, the CDR3 is TGCGCCAGCAGCCAAGATATAGGGACAGGGGGCAATGAGCAGTTCTTC. Protein product: CASSQDIGTGGNEQFF.

The chain employs TRBV5-4 and TRBJ1-1; the D gene is possibly TRBD1 (6 bases). This CDR3 is built from 17 residues. Germline assignment: CDR1 SGHNT and CDR2 YYREEE (reference sequence). The germline V and J ends were trimmed by 4 bases and 5 bases, with 24 bases remaining between them. The CDR3 sequence is CASSHRGGYTPHTEAFF. DNA of the CDR3: TGTGCCAGCAGCCACCGAGGGGGATATACGCCCCATACTGAAGCTTTCTTT.

Here the CDR3 reads CASSLKQGRETQYF. CDR3 nucleotides: TGTGCCAGCAGCTTGAAACAGGGACGAGAGACCCAGTACTTC. This chain joins TRBV5-4 and TRBJ2-5; tentative D call: TRBD1 (6 bases). The V end was cut by 1 base, the J end by 4 bases, with 11 bases between. This CDR3 is 14 amino acids long. The V gene's germline CDR1 is SGHNT and CDR2 YYREEE (reference sequence).

Only one count was recorded for this clone. V usage is TRBV3-1 (or the pseudogene TRBV3-2) and J usage is TRBJ1-1, with D uncertain. In germline, CDR1 is LGHDT, CDR2 YNNKEL (reference sequence). The CDR3 has 19 amino acids. V was clipped by 4 bases and J by 5 bases, with 29 bases between them. The CDR3 DNA follows: TGTGCCAGCAGCCCGACGCTAGGACGGAGGTCCCCGATGTGGACTGAAGCTTTCTTT. Encoded protein: CASSPTLGRRSPMWTEAFF.

This clone is a singleton in its sample. The chain combines TRBV7-6 with TRBJ1-3; D not certain. This CDR3 has 12 residues. Germline values: CDR1 SGHVS, CDR2 FNYEAQ. With 5 bases removed from V and 2 bases from J, the gap between germline ends came to 4 bases. The CDR3 DNA reads as TGTGCCAGCAGCCCTACTGGAAACACCATATATTTT. It is translated as CASSPTGNTIYF.

J is TRBJ1-2 and V is TRBV27; 9 positions agree with TRBD1. The CDR3 is 15 amino acids. Germline loops: CDR1 MNHEY, CDR2 SMNVEV (reference sequence). The ends lost 5 bases at V and 4 bases at J; junction bases unmatched: 8. The CDR3 region is CASSNRDRVGYGYTF. The CDR3 DNA sequence: TGTGCCAGCAGTAACCGGGACAGGGTAGGCTATGGCTACACCTTC.

This chain joins TRBV9 and TRBJ2-1; 10 bases match TRBD2. The CDR3 extends over 17 amino acids. The J segment lost 0 bases and the V segment lost 0 bases, leaving 3 bases of the junction unmatched. CDR1 and CDR2 from the germline V gene are SGDLS and YYNGEE. CDR3 sequence reads: CASSVAASGSSYNEQFF. DNA for the CDR3: TGTGCCAGCAGCGTAGCGGCTAGCGGGAGCTCCTACAATGAGCAGTTCTTC.

The chain uses TRBV28 and TRBJ2-3, with 9 bases matching TRBD1. With 6 bases clipped from V and 2 bases from J, the junction kept 3 bases outside the gene matches. Per the germline V gene, CDR1 is MDHEN and CDR2 is SYDVKM. The CDR3 length is 14 residues. The CDR3 is CASSRTGATDTQYF. The CDR3 DNA sequence: TGTGCCAGCAGCCGGACAGGGGCCACAGATACGCAGTATTTT. The entire variable domain, with the rest obtained from reference TRBV28 and TRBJ2-3, is as follows: DVKVTQSSRYLVKRTGEKVFLECVQDMDHENMFWYRQDPGLGLRLIYFSYDVKMKEKGDIPEGYSVSREKKERFSLILESASTNQTSMYLCASSRTGATDTQYFGPGTRLTVL.

The sample holds many counts of this clone. The chain combines TRBV10-1 with TRBJ1-6, with no clear D. This CDR3 contains 19 residues. Per the germline V gene, CDR1 is WNHNN and CDR2 is SYGVQD (reference sequence). Between the trimmed V and J ends, which lost 2 bases and 10 bases, there was a span of 27 bases. CDR3 sequence reads: CASSEIRLRKALVRSPLHF. CDR3 nucleotides: TGCGCCAGCAGTGAGATAAGACTGAGAAAAGCCTTGGTTCGCTCACCCCTCCACTTT.

The J gene is TRBJ1-4, the V gene TRBV7-2; 8 bases align to TRBD1. Looked up from germline, CDR1 is SGHTA and CDR2 is FQGNSA. The CDR3 is made up of 15 amino acids. V gave up 1 base and J gave up 8 bases; unmatched junction bases: 6. The CDR3 region has the DNA TGTGCCAGCAGCTTAGGTTCAGGGGGCGGCGAAAAACTGTTTTTT. It specifies CASSLGSGGGEKLFF.

The V call is TRBV6-5, the J call TRBJ2-5; a possible D gene is TRBD2 (7 bases). V was clipped by 2 bases and J by 5 bases, with 15 bases between them. In germline, CDR1 is MNHEY, CDR2 SVGAGI. This CDR3 has 15 amino acids. This CDR3 reads CASSYSAGAVETQYF. The CDR3 bases are TGTGCCAGCAGTTACAGTGCGGGGGCGGTCGAGACCCAGTACTTC.

The count of this clone is one. The CDR3 bases are TGTGCCTGGAGCGGGGAGGCGCGGCCCTACGAGCAGTACTTC. Its translation: CAWSGEARPYEQYF. This sequence joins TRBV30 and TRBJ2-7, with D perhaps matching TRBD2 (6 bases). CDR1 and CDR2 (germline): GTSNPN, SVGIG (reference sequence). This CDR3 region has 14 residues. Trimming stripped 3 bases from V and 2 bases from J, with 14 bases between.

This chain joins TRBV28 and TRBJ1-1; weak D call: TRBD1 (6 bases). CDR1 and CDR2 from the germline V gene are MDHEN and SYDVKM. This CDR3 is built from 14 residues. Trimming removed 7 bases from V and 1 base from J, with 13 bases in between. The CDR3 DNA reads as TGTGCCAGCACCCCTCCGGGACAGAACACTGAAGCTTTCTTT. This translates into CASTPPGQNTEAFF.

This clone was recorded once. The chain uses TRBV28 and TRBJ1-2; TRBD1 is a possible D gene (5 bases). Trimming left V 3 bases short and J 5 bases short, with 16 bases between. Germline CDR1 reads MDHEN; CDR2 reads SYDVKM. CDR3 length: 15 residues. CDR3 coding DNA: TGTGCCAGCAGTTTTGGGGCTGGGCTTTATTATGGCTACACCTTC. Translation gives CASSFGAGLYYGYTF.

This sequence joins TRBV10-3 and TRBJ2-1, with D perhaps TRBD2 (6 bases). The CDR3 sequence is 14 residues long. CDR1 ENHRY and CDR2 SYGVKD come from the germline V gene. Trimming took 6 bases from V and 4 from J, leaving 13 bases between them. DNA for the CDR3: TGTGCCATCAGGGCGGGGCTAGAATACAATGAGCAGTTCTTC. This sequence encodes CAIRAGLEYNEQFF.

The chain joins TRBV6-5 to TRBJ1-5; 8 bases map to TRBD1. This CDR3 region has 14 residues. Trimming took 5 bases from V and 7 from J; bases not matched to a gene: 7. CDR1 MNHEY and CDR2 SVGAGI come from the germline V gene. CDR3: CASSRTGTGQPQHF. The CDR3 DNA sequence: TGTGCCAGCAGTAGGACAGGGACTGGCCAGCCCCAGCATTTT.

The V and J genes are TRBV6-6 and TRBJ1-2; 7 bases line up with TRBD1. CDR1 is MNHNY and CDR2 is SVGAGI in the germline V gene (reference sequence). Trimming at V came to 5 bases and at J to 1 base, leaving 7 bases not matched to a gene. The CDR3 is 15 amino acids. The CDR3 DNA is TGTGCCAGCAGTACCACCGGGGACAGTAACTATGGCTACACCTTC. Protein: CASSTTGDSNYGYTF.

This chain uses TRBV13 with TRBJ2-3, with TRBD2 as a possible D gene (5 bases). Germline V gene lookup returns CDR1 PRHDT and CDR2 FYEKMQ (reference sequence). The CDR3 runs to 12 residues. The germline V and J ends were trimmed by 4 bases and 6 bases, with 8 bases remaining between them. The CDR3 bases are TGTGCCAGCAGCTCTCCTAGCGATACGCAGTATTTT. Protein: CASSSPSDTQYF.

DNA for the CDR3: TGTGCCAGCAGCCCAGAGGACAGTCACTCTGGAAACACCATATATTTT. Encoded protein: CASSPEDSHSGNTIYF. The chain joins TRBV4-2 to TRBJ1-3; maybe TRBD1 (6 bases). The germline CDR1 and CDR2 sequences are LGHNA and YNFKEQ. CDR3 size: 16 residues. V was shortened by 4 bases and J by 0 bases, with 13 bases between the two germline ends.

This clone appeared once. The rearrangement uses TRBV18 and TRBJ1-4; 10 bases are a match to TRBD1. The junction had 7 bases not matched to a gene; V was cut back by 5 bases and J by 7 bases. The CDR3 totals 15 residues. The V gene's germline CDR1 is KGHSH and CDR2 LQKENI. The CDR3 protein is CASSSTGGAAEKLFF. The CDR3 DNA follows: TGTGCCAGCTCATCGACAGGGGGCGCAGCTGAAAAACTGTTTTTT.

This clone was observed once. The chain recombines TRBV9 with TRBJ2-1; possible D gene TRBD1, 6 bases. V was cut by 4 bases and J by 0 bases, with 17 bases left in between. This CDR3 contains 17 residues. CDR1 SGDLS and CDR2 YYNGEE come from the germline V gene. Written as DNA, the CDR3 is TGTGCCAGCAGCACAAAACAGGGCCCGCGCTCCTACAATGAGCAGTTCTTC. Protein: CASSTKQGPRSYNEQFF.

This chain joins TRBV5-1 and TRBJ2-1, with 9 bases that match TRBD2. The J segment lost 7 bases and the V segment lost 1 base, leaving 18 bases of the junction unmatched. Germline CDR1 and CDR2: SGHRS and YFSETQ. This CDR3 comprises 19 residues. In DNA form, the CDR3 reads TGCGCCAGCAGCTTGTCTCCCAGCGGGAGGTCCGAACGACGAAATGAGCAGTTCTTC. Its translation: CASSLSPSGRSERRNEQFF.